This T cell receptor (beta chain) appears in the sequencing data of a study of identical twins. General observations from the study: Conclusions rested on cross-sectional statistics rather than following the same donors.

All of the donors were Caucasians in good health. As regards this clonotype: Its antigen remains unidentified.

TCRdb re-called the 5' RACE reads through MiXCR, storing one row per CDR3 protein. The sample lists some 190,000 distinct CDR3 sequences; roughly 15% were seen once. Germline CDR1 is MGHRA and CDR2 is YSYEKL. The CDR3 length is 15 residues. Deletions cut 0 bases from V and 0 bases from J, with 5 bases between. The data were also submitted as part of a second study, on T cells expressing NK-cell markers. That work adds: One observes that, in several donors, these clonotypes were also the leading ones within the CD3+CD56-NKG2C+ fraction.

This TCR was recovered from a woman aged 18-29 years in good health. The rearrangement uses TRBV4-1 and TRBJ2-2; D unclear. Sequencing was done on a sample of CD8+ T cells sorted from blood. CDR3 coding DNA: TGCGCCAGCAGCCAAGAGGGTGCGAACACCGGGGAGCTGTTTTTT. It is translated as CASSQEGANTGELFF.